Listed below are T cell receptor beta chains from one sample, sequenced in a study of cytomegalovirus exposure and HLA in healthy donors. Here immunoSEQ multiplex PCR was the method, and the copy in TCRdb shows in-frame clones only, minus some. The sample includes roughly 150,000 clones, roughly 80% seen only once; the top ten take under 1.5%. Sequenced: PBMCs. The receptors originated from a male donor in good health and CMV-seronegative. Both conserved end residues are part of each CDR3. The D gene is left open where the match is weak. Size tells how often a clone was seen (once, few, many) or the class of an expanded clone, and some rows leave it out.

V gene,clone size,J gene,D gene,CDR3 protein,CDR3 DNA
TRBV15,NA,TRBJ2-7,TRBD1,CATSRGQGADYEQYF,TGTGCCACCAGCAGGGGACAGGGTGCGGACTACGAGCAGTACTTC
TRBV5-1,once,TRBJ2-2,NA,CASSNLGKGAGTGELFF,TGCGCCAGCAGCAACCTTGGGAAAGGGGCTGGTACCGGGGAGCTGTTTTTT
TRBV4-2,NA,TRBJ2-1,NA,CASSQETVYNEQFF,TGTGCCAGCAGCCAAGAAACGGTCTACAATGAGCAGTTCTTC
TRBV27,NA,TRBJ1-6,NA,CASSLSNRLNSPLHF,TGTGCCAGCAGTTTATCAAACAGGCTTAATTCACCCCTCCACTTT
TRBV28,NA,TRBJ1-5,NA,CASSPGGGGSNQPQHF,TGTGCCAGCAGCCCTGGGGGAGGCGGAAGCAATCAGCCCCAGCATTTT
TRBV7-2,NA,TRBJ1-6,NA,CASSLARLNSPLHF,TGTGCCAGCAGCTTAGCCCGGTTAAATTCACCCCTCCACTTT
TRBV7-8,once,TRBJ2-1,NA,CASSQQAQTYNEQFF,TGTGCCAGCAGCCAACAGGCACAAACCTACAATGAGCAGTTCTTC
TRBV6-5,NA,TRBJ1-1,NA,CASSYTLRAMNTEAFF,TGTGCCAGCAGTTACACCCTGCGGGCCATGAACACTGAAGCTTTCTTT
TRBV5-1,NA,TRBJ2-1,TRBD2,CASSSERGSSYNEQFF,TGCGCCAGCAGCTCAGAGCGGGGGAGCTCCTACAATGAGCAGTTCTTC
TRBV20-1,NA,TRBJ1-1,NA,CSAAGEVEAFF,TGCAGTGCCGCCGGGGAGGTTGAAGCTTTCTTT
TRBV14,NA,TRBJ1-2,NA,CASSQDPGTGRTF,TGTGCCAGCAGCCAAGATCCGGGAACTGGGCGCACCTTC
TRBV7-9,NA,TRBJ2-5,NA,CASSSLVGSGPQETQYF,TGTGCCAGCAGCTCCCTAGTGGGGTCAGGGCCACAAGAGACCCAGTACTTC
TRBV7-2,NA,TRBJ1-4,NA,CASSLDGGRDEKLFF,TGTGCCAGCAGCTTAGACGGGGGGAGAGACGAAAAACTGTTTTTT
TRBV6-5,NA,TRBJ2-7,TRBD1,CASSYSGTEPYEQYF,TGTGCCAGCAGTTACTCTGGGACAGAGCCCTACGAGCAGTACTTC
TRBV2,few,TRBJ1-2,NA,CASSGANYGYTF,TGTGCCAGCAGTGGGGCGAACTATGGCTACACCTTC
TRBV27,once,TRBJ1-2,NA,CASSLGGANYGYTF,TGTGCCAGCAGCCTCGGGGGAGCAAACTATGGCTACACCTTC
TRBV7-8,NA,TRBJ1-5,TRBD1,CASSYRQGGQPQHF,TGTGCCAGCAGCTACCGACAGGGAGGTCAGCCCCAGCATTTT
TRBV2,NA,TRBJ2-6,NA,CASSPMSRASGANVLTF,TGTGCCAGCAGTCCCATGAGCAGGGCCTCTGGGGCCAACGTCCTGACTTTC
TRBV11-2,NA,TRBJ1-2,NA,CASSITSGAYGYTF,TGTGCCAGCAGCATTACGTCAGGGGCGTATGGCTACACCTTC
TRBV6-5,NA,TRBJ2-5,TRBD1,CASSYPGGRETQYF,TGTGCCAGCAGTTATCCAGGGGGCAGGGAGACCCAGTACTTC
TRBV7-2,NA,TRBJ2-1,TRBD2,CASSFTASGTRNEQFF,TGTGCCAGCAGCTTCACGGCTAGCGGGACGAGGAATGAGCAGTTCTTC
TRBV18,NA,TRBJ2-7,TRBD2,CASSPTSGYEQYF,TGTGCCAGCTCACCAACTAGCGGGTACGAGCAGTACTTC
TRBV15,NA,TRBJ1-5,TRBD1,CATSRVQGANQPQHF,TGTGCCACCAGCAGAGTACAGGGGGCCAATCAGCCCCAGCATTTT
TRBV19,NA,TRBJ2-2,TRBD1,CASSFLTGVNTGELFF,TGTGCCAGTAGCTTCCTAACAGGGGTTAACACCGGGGAGCTGTTTTTT
TRBV29-1,NA,TRBJ2-1,TRBD2,CSVTASGRHSSYNEQFF,TGCAGCGTTACGGCTAGCGGGAGGCACAGCTCCTACAATGAGCAGTTCTTC
TRBV19,NA,TRBJ1-1,TRBD1,CASSTRDREAFF,TGTGCCAGTAGTACCCGGGACAGAGAAGCTTTCTTT
TRBV4-2,NA,TRBJ1-2,NA,CASSQDDSIEYGYTF,TGTGCCAGCAGCCAAGATGACAGTATAGAATATGGCTACACCTTC
TRBV7-2,few,TRBJ2-7,NA,CASSLVSTQDYEQYF,TGTGCCAGCAGCTTAGTAAGTACCCAGGACTACGAGCAGTACTTC
TRBV27,NA,TRBJ2-7,NA,CASSLSVGEEQYF,TGTGCCAGCAGTTTATCGGTGGGCGAGGAGCAGTACTTC
TRBV10-3,NA,TRBJ2-1,TRBD2,CAIGLAGGNEQFF,TGTGCCATCGGCCTAGCGGGCGGCAATGAGCAGTTCTTC
TRBV5-5,NA,TRBJ2-7,TRBD2,CASSSYSGSDGEQYF,TGTGCCAGCAGCTCTTATAGCGGGAGTGACGGCGAGCAGTACTTC
TRBV2,few,TRBJ2-2,NA,CASARDKYTGELFF,TGTGCCAGCGCGAGGGATAAATACACCGGGGAGCTGTTTTTT